This TCR beta chain was profiled in a study of cytomegalovirus exposure and HLA in healthy donors. Study as a whole: Assignment to the Caucasian-associated ancestry cluster applied to roughly 80% of the roughly 410 genotyped donors.

The PCR was carried out with 60 Vbeta primers and 13 Jbeta primers. Repertoires were generated with immunoSEQ multiplex PCR, while TCRdb's copy carries only in-frame clones and drops some. The sample has around 95,000 clones, around 72% seen once. Overall study results and limits: Researchers reported in a later analysis that a missense DCLRE1C variant was tied to TCR beta V- and J-gene trimming. As immune exposure information, only CMV serostatus was available. The productive fraction for most TCR beta V segments was about 87% or about 30% in an earlier analysis.

Concerning this clone itself: Its antigen remains unknown.

V lost 4 bases to trimming and J lost 6 bases; unmatched junction nucleotides: 3. CDR1 is SGHTA, CDR2 FQGTGA, per germline. This CDR3 spans 13 amino acids. This receptor was taken from a male donor in good health and CMV-seronegative. J is TRBJ2-7 and V is TRBV7-3; TRBD1 matches 10 bases. The sample comprised PBMCs. CDR3 nucleotide sequence: TGTGCCAGCAGCTCTGGACAGGGGGGCGAGCAGTACTTC. Protein product: CASSSGQGGEQYF.